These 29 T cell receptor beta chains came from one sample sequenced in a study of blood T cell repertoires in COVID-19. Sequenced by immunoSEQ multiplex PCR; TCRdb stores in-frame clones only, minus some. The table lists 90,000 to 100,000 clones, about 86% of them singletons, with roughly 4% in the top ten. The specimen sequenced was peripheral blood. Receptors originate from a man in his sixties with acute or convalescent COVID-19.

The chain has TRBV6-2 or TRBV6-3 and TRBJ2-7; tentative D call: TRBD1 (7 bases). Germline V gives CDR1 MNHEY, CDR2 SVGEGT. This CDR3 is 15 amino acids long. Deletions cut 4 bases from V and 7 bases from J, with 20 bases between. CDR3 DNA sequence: TGTGCCAGCAGTTCCCTTGCCAGGGGGGCAAGGGAGCAGTACGTC. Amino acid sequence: CASSSLARGAREQYV.

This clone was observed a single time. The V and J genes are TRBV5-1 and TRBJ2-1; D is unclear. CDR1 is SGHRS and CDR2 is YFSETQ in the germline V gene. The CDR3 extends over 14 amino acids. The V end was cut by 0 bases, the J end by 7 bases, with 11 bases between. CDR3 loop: CASSLEVSRNEQFF. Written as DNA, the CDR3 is TGCGCCAGCAGCTTGGAGGTTAGCAGAAATGAGCAGTTCTTC.

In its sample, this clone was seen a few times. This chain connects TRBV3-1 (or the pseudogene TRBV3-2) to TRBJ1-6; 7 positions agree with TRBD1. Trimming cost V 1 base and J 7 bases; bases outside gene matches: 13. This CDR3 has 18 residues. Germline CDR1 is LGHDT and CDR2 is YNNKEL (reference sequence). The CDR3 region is CASSQGGPQGLRNSPLHF. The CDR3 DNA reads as TGTGCCAGCAGCCAAGGTGGGCCACAGGGGCTTAGGAATTCACCCCTCCACTTT.

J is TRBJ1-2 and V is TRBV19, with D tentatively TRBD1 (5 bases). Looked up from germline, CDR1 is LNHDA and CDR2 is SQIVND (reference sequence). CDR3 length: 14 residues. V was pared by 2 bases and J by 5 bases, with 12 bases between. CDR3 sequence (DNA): TGTGCCAGTAGTATATGGGGCAGCTGGTATGGCTACACCTTC. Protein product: CASSIWGSWYGYTF.

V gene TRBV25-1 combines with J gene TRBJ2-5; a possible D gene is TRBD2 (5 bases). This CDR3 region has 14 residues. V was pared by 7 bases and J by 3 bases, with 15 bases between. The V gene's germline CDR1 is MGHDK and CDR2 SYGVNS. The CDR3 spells CASNPGIDKETQYF. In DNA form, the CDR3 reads TGTGCCAGCAACCCGGGGATAGATAAAGAGACCCAGTACTTC. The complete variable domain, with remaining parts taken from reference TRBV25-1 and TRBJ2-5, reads EADIYQTPRYLVIGTGKKITLECSQTMGHDKMYWYQQDPGMELHLIHYSYGVNSTEKGDLSSESTVSRIRTEHFPLTLESARPSHTSQYLCASNPGIDKETQYFGPGTRLLVL.

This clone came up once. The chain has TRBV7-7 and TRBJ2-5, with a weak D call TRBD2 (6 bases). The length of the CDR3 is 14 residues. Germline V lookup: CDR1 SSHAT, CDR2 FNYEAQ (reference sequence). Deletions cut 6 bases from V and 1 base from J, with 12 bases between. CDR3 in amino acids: CASRASGVQETQYF. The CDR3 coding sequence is TGTGCCAGCAGAGCATCGGGAGTCCAAGAGACCCAGTACTTC.

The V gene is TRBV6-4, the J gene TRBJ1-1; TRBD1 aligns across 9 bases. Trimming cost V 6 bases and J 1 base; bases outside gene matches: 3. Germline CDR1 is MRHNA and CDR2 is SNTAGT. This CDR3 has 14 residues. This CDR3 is CASSADRGNTEAFF. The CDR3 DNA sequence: TGTGCCAGCAGCGCGGACAGGGGGAACACTGAAGCTTTCTTT.

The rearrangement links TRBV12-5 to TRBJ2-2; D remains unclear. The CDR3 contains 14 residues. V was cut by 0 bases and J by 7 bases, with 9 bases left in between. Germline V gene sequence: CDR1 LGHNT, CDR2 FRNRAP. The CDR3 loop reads CASGLVRPGGELFF. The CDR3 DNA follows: TGTGCTAGTGGTTTGGTACGCCCGGGCGGGGAGCTGTTTTTT.

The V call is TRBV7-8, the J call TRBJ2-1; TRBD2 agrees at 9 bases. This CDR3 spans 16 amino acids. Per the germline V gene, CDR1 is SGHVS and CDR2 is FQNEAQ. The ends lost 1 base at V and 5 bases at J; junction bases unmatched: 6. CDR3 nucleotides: TGTGCCAGCAGCTTAGGATGGGCGGGGGGGAACAATGAGCAGTTCTTC. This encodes CASSLGWAGGNNEQFF.

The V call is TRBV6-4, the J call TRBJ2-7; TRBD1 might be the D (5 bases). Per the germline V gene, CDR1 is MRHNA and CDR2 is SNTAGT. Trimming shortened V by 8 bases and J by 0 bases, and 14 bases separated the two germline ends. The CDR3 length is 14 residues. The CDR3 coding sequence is TGTGCCAGCCCAAAAACAGGCCTCTCCTACGAGCAGTACTTC. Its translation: CASPKTGLSYEQYF.

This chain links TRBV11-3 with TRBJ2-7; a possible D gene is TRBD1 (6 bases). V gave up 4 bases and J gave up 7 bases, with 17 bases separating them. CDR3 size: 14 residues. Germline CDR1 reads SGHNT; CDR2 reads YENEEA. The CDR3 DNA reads TGTGCCAGCAGCTCGCTCCGGGACATCGAAGAGCAGTACTTC. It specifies CASSSLRDIEEQYF. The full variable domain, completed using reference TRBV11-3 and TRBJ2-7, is EAGVVQSPRYKIIEKKQPVAFWCNPISGHNTLYWYLQNLGQGPELLIRYENEEAVDDSQLPKDRFSAERLKGVDSTLKIQPAELGDSAVYLCASSSLRDIEEQYFGPGTRLTVT.

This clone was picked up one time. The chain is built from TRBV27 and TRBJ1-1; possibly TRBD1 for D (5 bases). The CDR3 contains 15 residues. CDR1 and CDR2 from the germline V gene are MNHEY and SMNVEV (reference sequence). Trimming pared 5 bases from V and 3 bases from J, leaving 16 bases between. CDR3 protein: CASSRAGNRDTEAFF. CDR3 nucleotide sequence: TGTGCCAGCAGTAGAGCAGGGAACCGGGACACTGAAGCTTTCTTT.

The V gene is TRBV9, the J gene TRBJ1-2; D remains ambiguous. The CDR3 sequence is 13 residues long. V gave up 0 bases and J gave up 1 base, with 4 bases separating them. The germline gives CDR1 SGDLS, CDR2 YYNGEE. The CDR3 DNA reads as TGTGCCAGCAGCGTAGCCAGTAACTATGGCTACACCTTC. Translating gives CASSVASNYGYTF.

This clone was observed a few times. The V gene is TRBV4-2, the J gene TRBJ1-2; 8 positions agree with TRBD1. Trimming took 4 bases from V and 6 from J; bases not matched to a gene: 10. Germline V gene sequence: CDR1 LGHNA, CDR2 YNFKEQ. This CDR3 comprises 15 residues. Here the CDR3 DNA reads TGTGCCAGCAGCCCCCAGGGGGCCCGCGGAGATGGCTACACCTTC. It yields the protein CASSPQGARGDGYTF.

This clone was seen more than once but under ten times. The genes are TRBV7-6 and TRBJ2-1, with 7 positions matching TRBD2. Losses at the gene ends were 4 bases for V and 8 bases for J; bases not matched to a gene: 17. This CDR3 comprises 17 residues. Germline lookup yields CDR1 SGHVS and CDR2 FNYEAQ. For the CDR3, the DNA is TGTGCCAGCAGCTCGGCTCTGTCGTCGAGACTAGCCCATGAGCAGTTCTTC. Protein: CASSSALSSRLAHEQFF.

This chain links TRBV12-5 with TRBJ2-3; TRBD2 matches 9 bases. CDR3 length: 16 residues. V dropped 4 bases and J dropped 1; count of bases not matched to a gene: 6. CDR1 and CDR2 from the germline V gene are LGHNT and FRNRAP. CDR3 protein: CASGSPGGRGTDTQYF. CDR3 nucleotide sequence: TGTGCTAGTGGTTCCCCGGGCGGGAGGGGCACAGATACGCAGTATTTT. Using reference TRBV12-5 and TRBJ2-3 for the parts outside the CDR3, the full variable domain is DARVTQTPRHKVTEMGQEVTMRCQPILGHNTVFWYRQTMMQGLELLAYFRNRAPLDDSGMPKDRFSAEMPDATLATLKIQPSEPRDSAVYFCASGSPGGRGTDTQYFGPGTRLTVL.

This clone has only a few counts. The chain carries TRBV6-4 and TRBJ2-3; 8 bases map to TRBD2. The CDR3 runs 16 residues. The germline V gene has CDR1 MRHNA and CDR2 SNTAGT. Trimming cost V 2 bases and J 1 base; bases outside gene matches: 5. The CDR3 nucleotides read TGTGCCAGCAGTGACGCGGGGGGCCGGGGCACAGATACGCAGTATTTT. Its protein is CASSDAGGRGTDTQYF.

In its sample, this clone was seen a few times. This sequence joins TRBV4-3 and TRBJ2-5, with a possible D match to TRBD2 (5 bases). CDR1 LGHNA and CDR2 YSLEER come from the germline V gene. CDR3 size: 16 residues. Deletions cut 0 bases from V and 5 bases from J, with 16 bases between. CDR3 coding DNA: TGCGCCAGCAGCCAAGATCGGTCATGGGAGATGGAGACCCAGTACTTC. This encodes CASSQDRSWEMETQYF.

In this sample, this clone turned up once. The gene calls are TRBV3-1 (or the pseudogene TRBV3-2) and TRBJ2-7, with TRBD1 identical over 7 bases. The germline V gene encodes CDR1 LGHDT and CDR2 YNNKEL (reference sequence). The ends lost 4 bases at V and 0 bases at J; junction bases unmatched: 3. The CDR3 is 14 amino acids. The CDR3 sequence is CASSPWDSSYEQYF. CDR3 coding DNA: TGTGCCAGCAGCCCCTGGGACAGCTCCTACGAGCAGTACTTC.

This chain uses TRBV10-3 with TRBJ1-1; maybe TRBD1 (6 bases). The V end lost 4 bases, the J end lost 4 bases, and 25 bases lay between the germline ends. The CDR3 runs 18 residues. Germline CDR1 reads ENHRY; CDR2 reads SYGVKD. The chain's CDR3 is CAISGGLQGPTRGTEAFF. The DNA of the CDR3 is TGTGCCATCAGTGGGGGCTTACAGGGTCCTACCCGGGGCACTGAAGCTTTCTTT.

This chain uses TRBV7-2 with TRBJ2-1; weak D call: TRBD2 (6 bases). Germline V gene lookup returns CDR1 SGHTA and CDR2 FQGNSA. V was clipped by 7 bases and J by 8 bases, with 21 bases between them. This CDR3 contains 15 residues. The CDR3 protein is CASNPPWGEYHEQFF. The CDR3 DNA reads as TGTGCCAGCAACCCTCCATGGGGGGAGTACCATGAGCAGTTCTTC. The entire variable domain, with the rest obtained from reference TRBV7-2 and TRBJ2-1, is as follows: GAGVSQSPSNKVTEKGKDVELRCDPISGHTALYWYRQSLGQGLEFLIYFQGNSAPDKSGLPSDRFSAERTGGSVSTLTIQRTQQEDSAVYLCASNPPWGEYHEQFFGPGTRLTVL.

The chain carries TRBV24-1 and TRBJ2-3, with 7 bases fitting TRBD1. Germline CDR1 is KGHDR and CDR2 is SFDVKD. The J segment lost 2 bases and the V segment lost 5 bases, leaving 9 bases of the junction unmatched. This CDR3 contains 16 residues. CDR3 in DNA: TGTGCCACCAGTGGTAATACAGGGGTAATCACAGATACGCAGTATTTT. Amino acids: CATSGNTGVITDTQYF.

The CDR3 bases are TGTGCCAGCAGTCGAAGACAGGCTGGTACCACTGAAGCTTTCTTT. This translates into CASSRRQAGTTEAFF. This chain links TRBV27 with TRBJ1-1; tentatively, D is TRBD1 (6 bases). V dropped 5 bases and J dropped 4 bases, with 17 bases sitting between them. This CDR3 is 15 amino acids long. Germline V gene data show CDR1 as MNHEY and CDR2 as SMNVEV (reference sequence).

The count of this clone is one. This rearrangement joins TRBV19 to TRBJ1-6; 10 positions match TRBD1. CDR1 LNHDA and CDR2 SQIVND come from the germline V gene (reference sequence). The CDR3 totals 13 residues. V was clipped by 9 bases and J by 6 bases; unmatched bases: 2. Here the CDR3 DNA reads TGTGCCAGCCGGACAGGGGGTAATTCACCCCTCCACTTT. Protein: CASRTGGNSPLHF.

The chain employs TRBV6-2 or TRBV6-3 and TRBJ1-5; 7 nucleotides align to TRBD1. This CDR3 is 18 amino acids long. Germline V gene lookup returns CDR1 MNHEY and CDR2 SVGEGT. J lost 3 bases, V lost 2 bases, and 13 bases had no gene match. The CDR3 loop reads CASSYESRRGHDNQPQHF. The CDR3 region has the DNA TGTGCCAGCAGTTACGAGAGTCGGAGGGGGCATGACAATCAGCCCCAGCATTTT.

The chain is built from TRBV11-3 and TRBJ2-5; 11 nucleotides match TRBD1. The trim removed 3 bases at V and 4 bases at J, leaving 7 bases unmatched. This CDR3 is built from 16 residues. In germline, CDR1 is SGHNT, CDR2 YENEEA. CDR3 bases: TGTGCCAGCAGCTTTGCCGGGACAGGGGGGGGAGAGACCCAGTACTTC. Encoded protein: CASSFAGTGGGETQYF.

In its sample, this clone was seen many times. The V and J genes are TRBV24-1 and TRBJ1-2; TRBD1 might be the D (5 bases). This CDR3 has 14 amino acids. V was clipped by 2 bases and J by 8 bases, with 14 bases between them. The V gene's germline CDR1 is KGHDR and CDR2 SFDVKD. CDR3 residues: CATSDWGRFAGYTF. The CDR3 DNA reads TGTGCCACCAGTGATTGGGGCAGGTTCGCCGGCTACACCTTC.

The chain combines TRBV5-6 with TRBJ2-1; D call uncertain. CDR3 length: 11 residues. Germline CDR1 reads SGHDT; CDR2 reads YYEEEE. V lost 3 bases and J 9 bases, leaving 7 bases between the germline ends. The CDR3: CASSYSREQFF. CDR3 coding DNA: TGTGCCAGCAGCTACAGTCGTGAGCAGTTCTTC.

DNA of the CDR3: TGTGCCTGGAGAGAAGGGGGGAACACTGAAGCTTTCTTT. It encodes CAWREGGNTEAFF. The chain links TRBV30 to TRBJ1-1; tentative D call: TRBD1 (6 bases). Trimming cost V 3 bases and J 1 base, with 9 bases left between them. The length of the CDR3 is 13 residues. Per the germline V gene, CDR1 is GTSNPN and CDR2 is SVGIG (reference sequence).